This T cell receptor beta chain was identified in a study of response to subunit inactivated influenza vaccine. Regarding the study as a whole: Authors suggested each seasonal flu vaccination may recruit only limited numbers of new T cells.

TCRdb ran MiXCR on the RT-PCR reads and lists one entry per CDR3 protein. Of roughly 170,000 distinct CDR3 sequences listed, around 9% are singletons. This clonotype was recorded at least ten times. Its antigen is still unknown. This TCR was recovered from a man between 50 and 59 years old who received an inactivated influenza vaccine. Material: non-naive T cells sorted from PBMCs, obtained on the day of vaccination.

Here the CDR3 reads CASSQGKVETQYF. The CDR3 nucleotides read TGTGCCAGCAGCCAGGGGAAGGTGGAGACCCAGTACTTC. This chain joins TRBV5-6 and TRBJ2-5; maybe TRBD1 (6 bases). V was shortened by 4 bases and J by 5 bases, with 12 bases between the two germline ends. CDR1 SGHDT and CDR2 YYEEEE come from the germline V gene. The CDR3 is made up of 13 amino acids. The complete variable domain, with remaining parts taken from reference TRBV5-6 and TRBJ2-5, reads DAGVTQSPTHLIKTRGQQVTLRCSPKSGHDTVSWYQQALGQGPQFIFQYYEEEERQRGNFPDRFSGHQFPNYSSELNVNALLLGDSALYLCASSQGKVETQYFGPGTRLLVL.